The 22 T cell receptor beta chains presented below share a single source sample, sequenced in a study of monozygotic twins with cystic fibrosis. The data were produced by immunoSEQ multiplex PCR, yet TCRdb's version contains in-frame clones alone and is incomplete. In the table there are under 30,000 clones, approximately 96% of which are singletons. The sample consisted of blood. These receptors originate from a girl aged 2-10 years with cystic fibrosis.

V usage is TRBV20-1 and J usage is TRBJ2-5; no clear D. The CDR3 totals 8 residues. V lost 6 bases and J 7 bases, leaving 3 bases between the germline ends. Germline CDR1 and CDR2: DFQATT and SNEGSKA (reference sequence). In nucleotides, the CDR3 is TGCAGTGCGGGGACCCAGTACTTC. Its translation is CSAGTQYF.

The rearrangement links TRBV5-4 to TRBJ2-7; possibly TRBD2 for D (6 bases). With 9 bases removed from V and 2 bases from J, the gap between germline ends came to 15 bases. The CDR3 has 13 amino acids. The germline CDR1 and CDR2 sequences are SGHNT and YYREEE (reference sequence). In nucleotides, the CDR3 is TGTGCCACCGGGGCGGGACTTCCCTACGAGCAGTACTTC. Residues: CATGAGLPYEQYF.

V gene TRBV7-7 combines with J gene TRBJ2-7; maybe TRBD2 (6 bases). CDR3 length: 14 amino acids. Trimming removed 5 bases from V and 3 bases from J, with 14 bases in between. Germline V gene sequence: CDR1 SSHAT, CDR2 FNYEAQ (reference sequence). The CDR3 DNA reads TGTGCCAGCAGCCCCAAACTAGCTCTCTACGAGCAGTACTTC. It yields the protein CASSPKLALYEQYF.

V is TRBV18 and J is TRBJ2-4; 7 nucleotides line up with TRBD1. Unmatched junction bases numbered 10, after V lost 3 bases and J lost 8 bases. The CDR3 totals 15 residues. The germline V gene has CDR1 KGHSH and CDR2 LQKENI. The CDR3: CASSPGTARRHIQYF. In nucleotides, the CDR3 is TGTGCCAGCTCACCCGGGACAGCCCGGCGTCACATTCAGTACTTC. The variable domain in full, completed from reference TRBV18 and TRBJ2-4, reads NAGVMQNPRHLVRRRGQEARLRCSPMKGHSHVYWYRQLPEEGLKFMVYLQKENIIDESGMPKERFSAEFPKEGPSILRIQQVVRGDSAAYFCASSPGTARRHIQYFGAGTRLSVL.

The genes are TRBV5-6 and TRBJ1-5; D not resolved. Trimming took off 3 bases at V and 0 bases at J, with 16 bases between the two ends. The CDR3 extends over 17 amino acids. Germline-derived CDR1 and CDR2 are SGHDT and YYEEEE. The chain's CDR3 is CASSSYNRRTSNQPQHF. CDR3 sequence (DNA): TGTGCCAGCAGCTCATATAACCGACGGACTAGCAATCAGCCCCAGCATTTT.

The V and J genes are TRBV4-3 and TRBJ2-1; 7 bases match TRBD2. Unmatched junction bases numbered 0, after V lost 1 base and J lost 0 bases. The germline V gene has CDR1 LGHNA and CDR2 YSLEER. The CDR3 has 15 residues. The CDR3 bases are TGCGCCAGCAGCCAAGCTAGCGGCTCCTACAATGAGCAGTTCTTC. Translating gives CASSQASGSYNEQFF.

This clone was picked up one time. This chain links TRBV6-5 with TRBJ1-1; no reliable D call. Germline loops: CDR1 MNHEY, CDR2 SVGAGI. This CDR3 has 13 residues. The germline V and J ends were trimmed by 4 bases and 1 base, with 7 bases remaining between them. The chain's CDR3 is CASSFGPNTEAFF. CDR3 sequence (DNA): TGTGCCAGCAGTTTTGGGCCGAACACTGAAGCTTTCTTT.

This chain uses TRBV28 with TRBJ1-2; tentative D call: TRBD1 (5 bases). Germline assignment: CDR1 MDHEN and CDR2 SYDVKM. CDR3 size: 14 residues. Trimming stripped 6 bases from V and 3 bases from J, with 14 bases between. The CDR3 nucleotides are TGTGCCAGCAGCCCTCAGGGCGGGTACTATGGCTACACCTTC. Its protein product is CASSPQGGYYGYTF.

V and J are TRBV5-5 and TRBJ1-4; D ambiguous. The CDR3 is made up of 15 amino acids. CDR1 SGHKS and CDR2 YYEKEE come from the germline V gene (reference sequence). With 0 bases removed from V and 0 bases from J, the gap between germline ends came to 6 bases. In DNA form, the CDR3 reads TGTGCCAGCAGCTTGGCCACTACAACTAATGAAAAACTGTTTTTT. As protein: CASSLATTTNEKLFF.

The rearrangement links TRBV7-2 to TRBJ1-2, with a possible D match to TRBD1 (6 bases). The CDR3 totals 13 residues. Germline loops: CDR1 SGHTA, CDR2 FQGNSA. V lost 5 bases, J lost 4 bases, and 11 bases lay in between. CDR3 residues: CASSLGGGYGYTF. In DNA, the CDR3 is TGTGCCAGCAGCCTCGGGGGCGGCTATGGCTACACCTTC.

The rearrangement joins TRBV7-2 to TRBJ1-5; tentative D call: TRBD1 (6 bases). Trimming stripped 5 bases from V and 2 bases from J, with 10 bases between. The CDR3 contains 14 residues. Germline loops: CDR1 SGHTA, CDR2 FQGNSA. CDR3 protein: CASSPSGGNQPQHF. CDR3 DNA: TGTGCCAGCAGCCCATCAGGGGGCAATCAGCCCCAGCATTTT. The whole variable domain, filled in from reference TRBV7-2 and TRBJ1-5, reads GAGVSQSPSNKVTEKGKDVELRCDPISGHTALYWYRQSLGQGLEFLIYFQGNSAPDKSGLPSDRFSAERTGGSVSTLTIQRTQQEDSAVYLCASSPSGGNQPQHFGDGTRLSIL.

The V gene is TRBV7-9, the J gene TRBJ1-1, with a possible D match to TRBD1 (6 bases). Between the trimmed V and J ends, which lost 5 bases and 4 bases, there was a span of 14 bases. CDR1 is SEHNR and CDR2 is FQNEAQ in the germline V gene (reference sequence). CDR3 length: 14 residues. DNA for the CDR3: TGTGCCAGCAGCGTCAGGGGCTTGAGCACTGAAGCTTTCTTT. Its protein product is CASSVRGLSTEAFF.

The CDR3 region has the DNA TGTGCCAGCAGTGAGGGGACTGGAAACACCATATATTTT. Encoded protein: CASSEGTGNTIYF. The chain has TRBV9 and TRBJ1-3; tentative D call: TRBD1 (5 bases). Germline CDR1 is SGDLS and CDR2 is YYNGEE. The V gene lost 5 bases and the J gene lost 2 bases, with 8 bases spanning the gap. The CDR3 has 13 amino acids.

The CDR3 DNA is TGTGCCAGCAGCTTAGCGGCGGCTAAAGAGACCCAGTACTTC. This translates into CASSLAAAKETQYF. The rearrangement uses TRBV7-2 and TRBJ2-5; D not certain. The germline V and J ends were trimmed by 0 bases and 3 bases, with 8 bases remaining between them. The germline gives CDR1 SGHTA, CDR2 FQGNSA. CDR3 size: 14 residues.

V usage is TRBV11-2 and J usage is TRBJ2-4, with a tentative D call TRBD2 (6 bases). The V gene's germline CDR1 is SGHAT and CDR2 FQNNGV. The V gene lost 5 bases and the J gene lost 0 bases, with 11 bases spanning the gap. This CDR3 is 15 amino acids long. The CDR3 DNA is TGTGCCAGCAGCCCTGTGGGACTAGCCAAAAACATTCAGTACTTC. Translated, it gives CASSPVGLAKNIQYF.

This chain joins TRBV5-4 and TRBJ2-7; D is ambiguous. Germline CDR1 reads SGHNT; CDR2 reads YYREEE (reference sequence). Trimming removed 0 bases at V and 4 bases at J, with 11 bases between. This CDR3 contains 14 residues. In DNA, the CDR3 is TGTGCCAGCAGCTTGGAGCTTCTGGGGTACGAGCAGTACTTC. Protein: CASSLELLGYEQYF. Full variable domain (missing parts from reference TRBV5-4 and TRBJ2-7): ETGVTQSPTHLIKTRGQQVTLRCSSQSGHNTVSWYQQALGQGPQFIFQYYREEENGRGNFPPRFSGLQFPNYSSELNVNALELDDSALYLCASSLELLGYEQYFGPGTRLTVT.

This clone was observed a few times. This sequence joins TRBV6-6 and TRBJ2-3, with D possibly matching TRBD1 (7 bases). Trimming pared 9 bases from V and 3 bases from J, leaving 19 bases between. Germline lookup yields CDR1 MNHNY and CDR2 SVGAGI (reference sequence). This CDR3 is 15 amino acids long. CDR3 protein: CASLTGRFVTDTQYF. CDR3 bases: TGTGCCAGTCTGACAGGGAGGTTTGTGACAGATACGCAGTATTTT.

This rearrangement joins TRBV7-7 to TRBJ1-5; D may be TRBD1 (6 bases). The germline V gene encodes CDR1 SSHAT and CDR2 FNYEAQ (reference sequence). The CDR3 extends over 17 amino acids. The ends were cut back, 6 bases at V and 0 bases at J, with 18 bases in the middle. In DNA form, the CDR3 reads TGTGCCAGCAGTTTTATCGACAGGATAGATAGCAATCAGCCCCAGCATTTT. It codes for CASSFIDRIDSNQPQHF.

The chain has TRBV27 and TRBJ1-2, with D unclear. The ends were cut back, 4 bases at V and 4 bases at J, with 13 bases in the middle. The CDR3 contains 14 residues. Looked up from germline, CDR1 is MNHEY and CDR2 is SMNVEV (reference sequence). CDR3: CASSSIMPPYGYTF. The CDR3 bases are TGTGCCAGCAGTTCTATCATGCCCCCCTATGGCTACACCTTC.

The chain joins TRBV19 to TRBJ2-2; 9 nucleotides agree with TRBD2. Germline loops: CDR1 LNHDA, CDR2 SQIVND (reference sequence). This CDR3 is 18 amino acids long. V was clipped by 6 bases and J by 3 bases; unmatched bases: 14. The chain's CDR3 is CASSFPPAGGLYTGELFF. CDR3 sequence (DNA): TGTGCCAGTAGCTTCCCTCCAGCGGGAGGCCTTTACACCGGGGAGCTGTTTTTT. Variable domain in full (rest from reference TRBV19 and TRBJ2-2): DGGITQSPKYLFRKEGQNVTLSCEQNLNHDAMYWYRQDPGQGLRLIYYSQIVNDFQKGDIAEGYSVSREKKESFPLTVTSAQKNPTAFYLCASSFPPAGGLYTGELFFGEGSRLTVL.

CDR3 loop: CASSVKGHLGDEQFF. As DNA, the CDR3 is TGTGCCAGCAGTGTTAAGGGGCATCTTGGGGATGAGCAGTTCTTC. The V gene is TRBV2, the J gene TRBJ2-1; D may be TRBD1 (5 bases). In germline, CDR1 is SNHLY, CDR2 FYNNEI. The CDR3 is 15 residues long. Trimming pared 4 bases from V and 8 bases from J, leaving 18 bases between.

The chain has TRBV2 and TRBJ2-7, with 15 nucleotides matching TRBD2. This CDR3 region has 15 residues. V shed 6 bases and J 5 bases; nucleotides not matched to a gene: 5. Germline lookup yields CDR1 SNHLY and CDR2 FYNNEI. CDR3 residues: CASSRTSGRANEQYF. The CDR3 DNA is TGTGCCAGCAGCAGGACTAGCGGGAGGGCCAACGAGCAGTACTTC.